A single TCR beta chain is shown here with its context. These data come from a study of beta chain features in type 1 diabetes. The V gene lost 1 base and the J gene lost 6 bases, with 10 bases spanning the gap. In germline, CDR1 is LNHNV, CDR2 YYDKDF (reference sequence). The CDR3 covers 13 residues. As every portion of the isolated RNA was reverse transcribed, the sequencing read expressed TCRB transcripts. Profiled with immunoSEQ multiplex PCR; TCRdb holds only in-frame clones, not every one. The table records under 250,000 clones, 25% to 35% of them present only once. Sequencing was carried out using central memory CD4+ T cells from blood. The chain employs TRBV15 and TRBJ2-7; no definite D call. This receptor was obtained from a man aged 25-45 years in good health. CDR3 loop: CATSRAKAAEQYF. The CDR3 DNA is TGTGCCACCAGCAGAGCTAAGGCGGCCGAGCAGTACTTC.